This TCR beta chain was retrieved from a study of OX40 agonist ivuxolimab in advanced cancers. Generated by immunoSEQ multiplex PCR, the TCRdb table keeps only in-frame clones and is missing some. The sample holds under 90,000 clones, 90% to 95% seen once. V dropped 3 bases and J dropped 3 bases, with 3 bases sitting between them. The CDR3 is made up of 12 amino acids. From germline, CDR1 is MNHEY and CDR2 SMNVEV (reference sequence). This clone was recorded only once. This sample also contains other DNA sequences that code for the same CDR3. Baseline, cycle 4 day 1, and cycle 7 day 1 were the blood sampling points.

The chain couples TRBV27 to TRBJ1-5; D is unclear. The receptor comes from an adult with an advanced solid tumor such as melanoma, head and neck, liver or kidney cancer. The starting material was CD4+ or CD8+ T cells sorted from blood, obtained in a trial of the OX40 agonist ivuxolimab. The DNA for the CDR3 is TGTGCCAGCAGTTTTATCAATCAGCCCCAGCATTTT. This encodes CASSFINQPQHF.